Listed below are T cell receptor beta chains from one sample, sequenced in a study of blood T cell repertoires in COVID-19. Libraries were prepared by immunoSEQ multiplex PCR; TCRdb keeps only in-frame clonotypes and omits some of them. Of over 250,000 clones listed, 88% are singletons. Material: peripheral blood. These receptor sequences come from a man in his sixties who had recovered from COVID-19. CDR3s include the opening cysteine and the closing phenylalanine or tryptophan. D genes are given only for firm matches. Clone size is given for some rows only: seen once, a few or many times, or a class if the clone is expanded.

j_call: TRBJ2-3
clone_size: .
cdr3_length: 19
v_call: TRBV11-2
d_call: .
cdr3_aa: CASSLSPSGGGYYTDTQYF
cdr3_nt: TGTGCCAGCAGCTTATCCCCCTCTGGGGGCGGCTACTACACAGATACGCAGTATTTT

j_call: TRBJ1-6
clone_size: .
cdr3_length: 14
v_call: TRBV5-1
d_call: .
cdr3_aa: CASSLDSANSPLHF
cdr3_nt: TGCGCCAGCAGCTTGGATAGCGCTAATTCACCCCTCCACTTT

j_call: TRBJ1-2
clone_size: .
cdr3_length: 14
v_call: TRBV7-5
d_call: .
cdr3_aa: CARSLYGGGYGYTF
cdr3_nt: TGTGCCAGAAGCTTATATGGGGGAGGCTATGGCTACACCTTC

j_call: TRBJ1-4
clone_size: .
cdr3_length: 14
v_call: TRBV2
d_call: .
cdr3_aa: CASGQASTNEKLFF
cdr3_nt: TGTGCCAGCGGTCAGGCCTCAACTAATGAAAAACTGTTTTTT

j_call: TRBJ1-4
clone_size: .
cdr3_length: 16
v_call: TRBV7-9
d_call: TRBD1
cdr3_aa: CASSLRAGQGYEKLFF
cdr3_nt: TGTGCCAGCAGCTTACGCGCTGGACAGGGTTATGAAAAACTGTTTTTT

j_call: TRBJ2-5
clone_size: .
cdr3_length: 13
v_call: TRBV24-1
d_call: .
cdr3_aa: CATSDLYQETQYF
cdr3_nt: TGTGCCACCAGTGACCTGTACCAAGAGACCCAGTACTTC

j_call: TRBJ1-5
clone_size: .
cdr3_length: 15
v_call: TRBV15
d_call: .
cdr3_aa: CATSGTRDPYQPQHF
cdr3_nt: TGTGCCACCAGCGGAACTCGGGATCCCTATCAGCCCCAGCATTTT

j_call: TRBJ2-3
clone_size: .
cdr3_length: 15
v_call: TRBV7-2
d_call: TRBD2
cdr3_aa: CASSLGAGGRDTQYF
cdr3_nt: TGTGCCAGCAGCTTAGGTGCGGGGGGGCGAGATACGCAGTATTTT

j_call: TRBJ2-7
clone_size: .
cdr3_length: 14
v_call: TRBV25-1
d_call: .
cdr3_aa: CASSESGYWKEQYF
cdr3_nt: TGTGCCAGCAGTGAATCAGGGTACTGGAAAGAGCAGTACTTC

j_call: TRBJ1-1
clone_size: .
cdr3_length: 13
v_call: TRBV15
d_call: TRBD1
cdr3_aa: CATSRDRGAEAFF
cdr3_nt: TGTGCCACCAGCCGCGACAGGGGGGCTGAAGCTTTCTTT

j_call: TRBJ1-1
clone_size: .
cdr3_length: 15
v_call: TRBV14
d_call: .
cdr3_aa: CASSPPGGRNTEAFF
cdr3_nt: TGTGCCAGCAGTCCCCCGGGGGGGCGTAACACTGAAGCTTTCTTT

j_call: TRBJ1-1
clone_size: .
cdr3_length: 14
v_call: TRBV7-9
d_call: .
cdr3_aa: CASSPRRQYTEAFF
cdr3_nt: TGTGCCAGCAGCCCCAGGAGACAGTACACTGAAGCTTTCTTT

j_call: TRBJ2-1
clone_size: .
cdr3_length: 16
v_call: TRBV2
d_call: TRBD1
cdr3_aa: CASSQTDRGWDNEQFF
cdr3_nt: TGTGCCAGCAGCCAAACGGACAGGGGGTGGGACAATGAGCAGTTCTTC

j_call: TRBJ1-6
clone_size: .
cdr3_length: 15
v_call: TRBV5-4
d_call: TRBD1
cdr3_aa: CASSQMTGKAGSLHF
cdr3_nt: TGTGCCAGCAGCCAGATGACAGGGAAAGCTGGATCCCTCCACTTT

j_call: TRBJ2-2
clone_size: .
cdr3_length: 14
v_call: TRBV11-1
d_call: .
cdr3_aa: CASSLVPRDGELFF
cdr3_nt: TGTGCCAGCAGCTTAGTGCCCAGGGACGGGGAGCTGTTTTTT

j_call: TRBJ1-5
clone_size: .
cdr3_length: 12
v_call: TRBV2
d_call: .
cdr3_aa: CASSGQYLSQHF
cdr3_nt: TGTGCCAGCAGTGGACAGTACCTGTCCCAGCATTTT

j_call: TRBJ2-2
clone_size: .
cdr3_length: 16
v_call: TRBV19
d_call: TRBD1
cdr3_aa: CASTPPRTGTVGELFF
cdr3_nt: TGTGCCAGTACTCCCCCCCGGACAGGGACGGTCGGGGAGCTGTTTTTT

j_call: TRBJ1-1
clone_size: .
cdr3_length: 13
v_call: TRBV19
d_call: TRBD1
cdr3_aa: CASSITGDTEAFF
cdr3_nt: TGTGCCAGTAGTATAACAGGGGACACTGAAGCTTTCTTT

j_call: TRBJ2-7
clone_size: .
cdr3_length: 15
v_call: TRBV18
d_call: .
cdr3_aa: CASSPVGQGAQRRYF
cdr3_nt: .

j_call: TRBJ2-7
clone_size: .
cdr3_length: 15
v_call: TRBV5-1
d_call: TRBD2
cdr3_aa: CASSGGRGGLDEQYF
cdr3_nt: TGCGCCAGCAGTGGGGGCCGGGGGGGCCTCGACGAGCAGTACTTC

j_call: TRBJ1-2
clone_size: .
cdr3_length: 16
v_call: TRBV4-1
d_call: .
cdr3_aa: CASSPEIHRSRYGYTF
cdr3_nt: TGCGCCAGCAGCCCGGAAATTCACAGGTCTCGCTATGGCTACACCTTC

j_call: TRBJ1-2
clone_size: .
cdr3_length: 14
v_call: TRBV4-2
d_call: TRBD1
cdr3_aa: CASTPGTGQYGYTF
cdr3_nt: TGTGCCAGCACCCCCGGGACAGGGCAGTATGGCTACACCTTC

j_call: TRBJ1-4
clone_size: .
cdr3_length: 15
v_call: TRBV19
d_call: .
cdr3_aa: CASSRRTVGDEKLFF
cdr3_nt: TGTGCCAGTAGTCGTCGGACAGTGGGGGATGAAAAACTGTTTTTT

j_call: TRBJ2-3
clone_size: .
cdr3_length: 13
v_call: TRBV9
d_call: .
cdr3_aa: CASTPGYADTQYF
cdr3_nt: TGTGCCAGCACACCGGGGTACGCAGATACGCAGTATTTT

j_call: TRBJ2-1
clone_size: .
cdr3_length: 15
v_call: TRBV6-5
d_call: .
cdr3_aa: CASSYSRGNYNEQFF
cdr3_nt: TGTGCCAGCAGTTACTCAAGGGGGAACTACAATGAGCAGTTCTTC

j_call: TRBJ1-6
clone_size: .
cdr3_length: 13
v_call: TRBV9
d_call: .
cdr3_aa: CASSPGVNSPLHF
cdr3_nt: TGTGCCAGCAGCCCCGGTGTAAATTCACCCCTCCACTTT

j_call: TRBJ1-1
clone_size: .
cdr3_length: 14
v_call: TRBV7-3
d_call: .
cdr3_aa: CASSLNPGNTEAFF
cdr3_nt: TGTGCCAGCAGCTTAAACCCAGGGAACACTGAAGCTTTCTTT

j_call: TRBJ1-4
clone_size: .
cdr3_length: 15
v_call: TRBV9
d_call: TRBD1
cdr3_aa: CASSARTGSNEKLFF
cdr3_nt: TGTGCCAGCAGCGCTCGGACAGGGTCTAATGAAAAACTGTTTTTT

j_call: TRBJ1-6
clone_size: few
cdr3_length: 14
v_call: TRBV7-9
d_call: TRBD1
cdr3_aa: CASSLTGGGSPLHF
cdr3_nt: TGTGCCAGCAGCTTGACAGGGGGCGGTTCACCCCTCCACTTT

j_call: TRBJ2-1
clone_size: few
cdr3_length: 15
v_call: TRBV19
d_call: .
cdr3_aa: CASTTDYPQNREQFF
cdr3_nt: TGTGCCAGTACCACCGACTACCCCCAAAACCGGGAGCAGTTCTTC

j_call: TRBJ2-5
clone_size: .
cdr3_length: 12
v_call: TRBV20-1
d_call: TRBD1
cdr3_aa: CSASRQGETQYF
cdr3_nt: TGCAGTGCTAGTCGACAGGGGGAGACCCAGTACTTC

j_call: TRBJ2-1
clone_size: .
cdr3_length: 17
v_call: TRBV5-1
d_call: TRBD2
cdr3_aa: CASSPGLAGRAYNEQFF
cdr3_nt: TGCGCCAGCAGCCCAGGACTAGCGGGGAGGGCCTACAATGAGCAGTTCTTC

j_call: TRBJ2-5
clone_size: .
cdr3_length: 15
v_call: TRBV27
d_call: TRBD2
cdr3_aa: CASINRGGPQETQYF
cdr3_nt: TGTGCCAGCATTAATCGGGGGGGCCCCCAAGAGACCCAGTACTTC

j_call: TRBJ1-6
clone_size: .
cdr3_length: 13
v_call: TRBV12-3/TRBV12-4
d_call: .
cdr3_aa: CASSLSGGSSLHF
cdr3_nt: TGTGCCAGCAGTTTGTCGGGAGGGTCATCCCTCCACTTT

j_call: TRBJ1-2
clone_size: once
cdr3_length: 15
v_call: TRBV5-4
d_call: TRBD1
cdr3_aa: CASSLVDRDLYGYTF
cdr3_nt: TGTGCCAGCAGCCTCGTGGACAGGGATCTATATGGCTACACCTTC

j_call: TRBJ2-3
clone_size: .
cdr3_length: 15
v_call: TRBV7-6
d_call: TRBD1
cdr3_aa: CASSLRTGGTDTQYF
cdr3_nt: TGTGCCAGCAGCCTCCGGACAGGGGGCACAGATACGCAGTATTTT

j_call: TRBJ2-1
clone_size: .
cdr3_length: 15
v_call: TRBV5-4
d_call: .
cdr3_aa: CASSLGGAWDNEQFF
cdr3_nt: TGTGCCAGCAGCTTGGGTGGGGCGTGGGACAATGAGCAGTTCTTC

j_call: TRBJ1-2
clone_size: .
cdr3_length: 12
v_call: TRBV29-1
d_call: .
cdr3_aa: CSVEDPGYGYTF
cdr3_nt: TGCAGCGTTGAAGATCCCGGCTATGGCTACACCTTC

j_call: TRBJ1-1
clone_size: few
cdr3_length: 16
v_call: TRBV19
d_call: TRBD1
cdr3_aa: CASIKRLDREGTEAFF
cdr3_nt: TGTGCCAGTATCAAAAGGTTGGACAGGGAGGGCACTGAAGCTTTCTTT

j_call: TRBJ1-1
clone_size: .
cdr3_length: 11
v_call: TRBV25-1
d_call: .
cdr3_aa: CASNKNTEAFF
cdr3_nt: TGTGCCAGCAACAAGAACACTGAAGCTTTCTTT

j_call: TRBJ1-2
clone_size: .
cdr3_length: 16
v_call: TRBV18
d_call: TRBD1
cdr3_aa: CASSRTGTRTGYGYTF
cdr3_nt: TGTGCCAGCTCACGGACCGGGACACGGACAGGCTATGGCTACACCTTC

j_call: TRBJ2-3
clone_size: .
cdr3_length: 12
v_call: TRBV3-1/TRBV3-2
d_call: .
cdr3_aa: CASSPARATQYF
cdr3_nt: TGTGCCAGCTCCCCGGCGCGGGCTACGCAGTATTTT

j_call: TRBJ2-4
clone_size: .
cdr3_length: 14
v_call: TRBV5-6
d_call: TRBD1
cdr3_aa: CASSSDRGRNIQYF
cdr3_nt: TGTGCCAGCAGCTCGGACAGGGGGCGGAACATTCAGTACTTC

j_call: TRBJ2-3
clone_size: .
cdr3_length: 13
v_call: TRBV19
d_call: .
cdr3_aa: CASSKSGPDTQYF
cdr3_nt: TGTGCCAGTAGTAAAAGCGGGCCAGATACGCAGTATTTT

j_call: TRBJ2-5
clone_size: .
cdr3_length: 13
v_call: TRBV6-5
d_call: .
cdr3_aa: CASRLDSQETQYF
cdr3_nt: TGTGCCAGCAGGCTAGATTCTCAGGAGACCCAGTACTTC

j_call: TRBJ2-7
clone_size: .
cdr3_length: 15
v_call: TRBV7-2
d_call: TRBD1
cdr3_aa: CASSSGQGALYEQYF
cdr3_nt: TGTGCCAGCAGCTCCGGACAGGGGGCATTATACGAGCAGTACTTC

j_call: TRBJ2-5
clone_size: .
cdr3_length: 15
v_call: TRBV5-1
d_call: .
cdr3_aa: CASSTGGTKVETQYF
cdr3_nt: TGCGCCAGCAGCACCGGCGGGACCAAAGTAGAGACCCAGTACTTC

j_call: TRBJ1-4
clone_size: .
cdr3_length: 15
v_call: TRBV11-2
d_call: TRBD1
cdr3_aa: CASSIGTATNEKLFF
cdr3_nt: TGTGCCAGCAGCATTGGGACAGCAACTAATGAAAAACTGTTTTTT

j_call: TRBJ2-1
clone_size: .
cdr3_length: 13
v_call: TRBV16
d_call: TRBD1
cdr3_aa: CASSVDRDNEQFF
cdr3_nt: TGTGCCAGCAGCGTAGACAGGGACAATGAGCAGTTCTTC

j_call: TRBJ1-2
clone_size: .
cdr3_length: 12
v_call: TRBV9
d_call: .
cdr3_aa: CASSDGLYGYTF
cdr3_nt: TGTGCCAGCAGCGACGGACTCTATGGCTACACCTTC

j_call: TRBJ1-6
clone_size: .
cdr3_length: 15
v_call: TRBV5-6
d_call: .
cdr3_aa: CASSLMSLYNSPLHF
cdr3_nt: TGTGCCAGCAGCTTGATGTCCCTTTATAATTCACCCCTCCACTTT

j_call: TRBJ1-2
clone_size: once
cdr3_length: 12
v_call: TRBV19
d_call: .
cdr3_aa: CASSSNRAGYTF
cdr3_nt: TGTGCCAGTAGTTCCAACAGGGCTGGCTACACCTTC

j_call: TRBJ2-7
clone_size: .
cdr3_length: 14
v_call: TRBV5-1
d_call: TRBD2
cdr3_aa: CASSLAGAAAEQYF
cdr3_nt: TGCGCCAGCAGCTTAGCGGGGGCTGCCGCCGAGCAGTACTTC

j_call: TRBJ1-4
clone_size: .
cdr3_length: 16
v_call: TRBV4-2
d_call: .
cdr3_aa: CASSQDDGRGNEKLFF
cdr3_nt: TGTGCCAGCAGCCAAGATGACGGGAGGGGGAATGAAAAACTGTTTTTT

j_call: TRBJ2-7
clone_size: .
cdr3_length: 13
v_call: TRBV9
d_call: .
cdr3_aa: CASSPASSYEQYF
cdr3_nt: TGTGCCAGCAGCCCCGCCAGCTCCTACGAGCAGTACTTC